The entry that follows covers one T cell receptor beta chain sequence. These data are taken from a study of blood T cell repertoires in COVID-19. Study overall: COVID-19 samples from acute and convalescent phases originated in the United States, Italy and Spain.

Repertoires were generated with immunoSEQ multiplex PCR, while TCRdb's copy carries only in-frame clones and drops some. The sample consists of about 160,000 clones, roughly 83% of them appearing once. CDR1 is LNHNV, CDR2 YYDKDF, per germline (reference sequence). The length of the CDR3 is 13 residues. V lost 5 bases and J lost 8, with 13 bases in between. The chain employs TRBV15 and TRBJ2-1, with D perhaps matching TRBD1 (5 bases). This receptor was taken from a man younger than 35 with active or convalescent COVID-19. Sequenced material: peripheral blood. The CDR3 DNA sequence: TGTGCCACCAGCCCCCAGGGAAGGTATGAGCAGTTCTTC. It is translated as CATSPQGRYEQFF.